The clone carrying this T cell receptor beta chain appeared a single time. Its target is unknown. The amount of total RNA extracted per sample was at least 6 micrograms. This entry belongs to a study of blood T cells in healthy people across ages. Study at large: Per two T cells, about one barcoded beta molecule was captured through template switching.

Study-wide points: Whereas aged donors had fewer naive CD4+ cells, long-lived donors had more of them and higher diversity.

This CDR3 has 14 amino acids. Germline lookup yields CDR1 SNHLY and CDR2 FYNNEI. V trimming: 0 bases; J trimming: 11 bases; junction bases outside the gene matches: 4. For the second PCR, which ran for roughly 7 to 11 cycles, a sample-barcoded 5' primer and a J-beta primer mix were used. Per-sample output comprised a minimum of 2.5 million paired-end reads containing CDR3. Each CDR3 protein gets one entry after TCRdb re-called the 5' RACE reads with MiXCR. In the table there are about 1.5 million distinct CDR3 sequences, roughly 43% of which are singletons. The sample was blood. The receptor comes from a woman under 30 in good health. The rearrangement joins TRBV2 to TRBJ1-4; 9 nucleotides align to TRBD1. DNA for the CDR3: TGTGCCAGCAGTGAAGCGCCACAGGGGGCCAAACTGTTTTTT. It yields the protein CASSEAPQGAKLFF.